A single T cell receptor beta chain is shown here with its context. The sample is drawn from a study of blood T cell repertoires in COVID-19. Study overall: Acute and convalescent COVID-19 specimens originated in the United States, Italy and Spain. Sources were T cells, B-cell-depleted T cells, or PBMCs; the material itself was cDNA or gDNA.

Libraries were prepared by immunoSEQ multiplex PCR; TCRdb keeps only in-frame clonotypes and omits some of them. Seen here are 270,000 or so clones, roughly 84% observed once, and the top ten hold 3.1%. The CDR3 is made up of 16 amino acids. The junction had 7 bases not matched to a gene; V was cut back by 5 bases and J by 4 bases. CDR1 SGHAT and CDR2 FQNNGV come from the germline V gene. The sequenced sample was peripheral blood. The chain employs TRBV11-2 and TRBJ2-3; TRBD2 matches 12 bases. The clonotype comes from a woman aged 18-29 years with acute or convalescent COVID-19. CDR3 in DNA: TGTGCCAGCAGCCTCAGACTAGCGGGAGCCTCAGATACGCAGTATTTT. This encodes CASSLRLAGASDTQYF.